The rows below give T cell receptor beta chains drawn from one sample of a study of beta chain features in type 1 diabetes. Data came from immunoSEQ multiplex PCR; TCRdb stores just in-frame clones and leaves some out. The sample lists some 150,000 clones, 10% occurring once. Sequencing was performed on naive CD4+ T cells from blood. The receptors here all came from a man younger than 35 in good health. The CDR3 runs from the conserved cysteine through the conserved F or W. D genes are given only for firm matches. Size tells how often a clone was seen (once, few, many) or the class of an expanded clone, and some rows leave it out.

d_call	clone_size	v_call	j_call	cdr3_aa	cdr3_nt
TRBD1	few	TRBV7-9	TRBJ1-5	CASSLALTGTGVQPQHF	TGTGCCAGCAGCTTAGCGCTGACCGGGACAGGGGTACAGCCCCAGCATTTT
TRBD2	NA	TRBV6-5	TRBJ2-7	CASSYSGLAVTYEQYF	TGTGCCAGCAGTTACTCCGGACTAGCGGTAACCTACGAGCAGTACTTC
NA	NA	TRBV5-4	TRBJ1-2	CASSLGALVRAYGYTF	TGTGCCAGCAGCTTGGGGGCCTTAGTCAGGGCCTATGGCTACACCTTC
TRBD2	NA	TRBV7-2	TRBJ2-5	CASSWGLAGRETQYF	TGTGCCAGCAGCTGGGGACTAGCGGGGCGGGAGACCCAGTACTTC
NA	few	TRBV5-5	TRBJ2-1	CASSLAGGATEQFF	TGTGCCAGCAGCTTGGCCGGGGGAGCCACTGAGCAGTTCTTC
NA	few	TRBV9	TRBJ1-2	CASSVAGGNGYTF	TGTGCCAGCAGCGTAGCGGGGGGAAATGGCTACACCTTC
NA	NA	TRBV2	TRBJ2-2	CASSELRGTGELFF	TGTGCCAGCAGTGAACTCCGGGGGACCGGGGAGCTGTTTTTT
TRBD2	NA	TRBV11-3	TRBJ2-7	CASSLGGSGAYEQYF	TGTGCCAGCAGCTTAGGGGGTAGCGGGGCCTACGAGCAGTACTTC
NA	few	TRBV7-7	TRBJ2-5	CASSLAGLGETQYF	TGTGCCAGCAGCTTAGCGGGGCTCGGTGAGACCCAGTACTTC
TRBD1	NA	TRBV29-1	TRBJ1-2	CSVVSGGPATEHTF	TGCAGCGTTGTGTCAGGGGGCCCTGCTACCGAACACACCTTC
NA	few	TRBV28	TRBJ2-4	CASSLQRQYLAKNIQYF	TGTGCCAGCAGTTTACAACGACAGTACCTAGCCAAAAACATTCAGTACTTC
NA	NA	TRBV27	TRBJ2-7	CASSLAPLGTPYEQYF	TGTGCCAGCAGTTTAGCGCCTCTGGGGACACCTTACGAGCAGTACTTC
NA	NA	TRBV19	TRBJ1-5	CASSVERDQPQHF	TGTGCCAGTAGTGTGGAGAGGGATCAGCCCCAGCATTTT
TRBD2	NA	TRBV9	TRBJ2-3	CASSVSASGGARPDTQYF	TGTGCCAGCAGCGTATCTGCTAGCGGGGGGGCGAGGCCAGATACGCAGTATTTT
TRBD1	few	TRBV30	TRBJ2-5	CAWTYRGHQETQYF	TGTGCCTGGACCTACAGGGGGCACCAAGAGACCCAGTACTTC
TRBD2	many	TRBV7-2	TRBJ2-3	CASSKGLSTDTQYF	TGTGCCAGCAGCAAGGGACTAAGCACAGATACGCAGTATTTT
NA	few	TRBV9	TRBJ2-7	CASSVGALSYEQYF	TGTGCCAGCAGCGTAGGAGCGCTATCTTACGAGCAGTACTTC
NA	few	TRBV7-8	TRBJ1-4	CASSLPGRTEKLFF	TGTGCCAGCAGCTTACCCGGTCGGACAGAAAAACTGTTTTTT
NA	few	TRBV7-2	TRBJ2-1	CASSLSRGLTYNEQFF	TGTGCCAGCAGCTTATCCCGGGGGTTAACCTACAATGAGCAGTTCTTC
NA	few	TRBV28	TRBJ1-3	CASSGGSRGNTIYF	TGTGCCAGCAGTGGGGGGTCGCGGGGAAACACCATATATTTT
TRBD1	many	TRBV7-9	TRBJ1-5	CASSPGQATNQPQHF	TGTGCCAGCAGCCCGGGACAGGCGACAAATCAGCCCCAGCATTTT
NA	NA	TRBV5-1	TRBJ1-4	CASHRDSTNEKLFF	TGCGCCAGCCACAGGGATTCAACTAATGAAAAACTGTTTTTT
TRBD1	few	TRBV4-2	TRBJ1-2	CASSQDGTVLGGYTF	TGTGCCAGCAGCCAAGACGGGACAGTCCTCGGTGGCTACACCTTC
NA	few	TRBV5-6	TRBJ2-5	CASSTVRGVRETQYF	TGTGCCAGCAGTACTGTCAGGGGAGTCCGAGAGACCCAGTACTTC
TRBD1	NA	TRBV19	TRBJ2-5	CASSGTTGGETQYF	TGTGCCAGTAGTGGCACGACAGGGGGAGAGACCCAGTACTTC
NA	NA	TRBV6-5	TRBJ1-4	CASADTGATNEKLFF	TGTGCCAGCGCTGACACAGGTGCAACTAATGAAAAACTGTTTTTT
TRBD1	NA	TRBV30	TRBJ1-4	CAWSRQGTNEKLFF	TGTGCCTGGAGTCGACAGGGGACTAATGAAAAACTGTTTTTT
NA	few	TRBV15	TRBJ1-3	CATSWRLGNTIYF	TGTGCCACCAGCTGGCGACTAGGAAACACCATATATTTT
TRBD1	NA	TRBV11-2	TRBJ1-1	CASSFGTANTEAFF	TGTGCCAGCAGCTTCGGGACAGCGAACACTGAAGCTTTCTTT
NA	NA	TRBV5-1	TRBJ2-7	CASSLAEGANEQYF	TGCGCCAGCAGCTTGGCGGAAGGGGCCAACGAGCAGTACTTC
NA	few	TRBV21-1	TRBJ2-1	CASSKGGSGGSGNEQFF	TGTGCCAGCAGCAAAGGAGGGTCGGGGGGGAGTGGGAATGAGCAGTTCTTC
NA	NA	TRBV4-1	TRBJ2-5	CASSQEAVETQYF	TGCGCCAGCAGCCAAGAGGCGGTGGAGACCCAGTACTTC
NA	few	TRBV10-3	TRBJ1-1	CAMQGSLNTEAFF	TGTGCCATGCAGGGTAGCTTGAACACTGAAGCTTTCTTT
TRBD1	few	TRBV7-2	TRBJ2-7	CASSLVQGSPYEQYF	TGTGCCAGCAGCTTAGTACAGGGGAGCCCCTACGAGCAGTACTTC
TRBD1	few	TRBV5-1	TRBJ1-1	CASSLKTGGNTEAFF	TGCGCCAGCAGCTTGAAGACAGGGGGCAATACTGAAGCTTTCTTT
NA	many	TRBV10-3	TRBJ2-5	CAISVQGASEETQYF	TGTGCCATCAGTGTTCAAGGGGCGAGCGAAGAGACCCAGTACTTC
TRBD2	NA	TRBV4-3	TRBJ2-1	CASSQGGMGSGGYNEQFF	TGCGCCAGCAGCCAAGGTGGAATGGGTAGCGGGGGATACAATGAGCAGTTCTTC
NA	few	TRBV4-3	TRBJ2-3	CASSQGPYSDTQYF	TGCGCCAGCAGCCAAGGTCCGTATTCAGATACGCAGTATTTT
TRBD1	NA	TRBV7-7	TRBJ2-7	CASSPTGVGVNGQYF	TGTGCCAGCAGCCCAACAGGGGTAGGGGTTAACGGGCAGTACTTC
NA	few	TRBV4-3	TRBJ2-2	CASSPGGVSGELFF	TGCGCCAGCAGCCCTGGGGGCGTCAGCGGGGAGCTGTTTTTT
TRBD1	NA	TRBV7-9	TRBJ1-2	CASSRDGTGYGYTF	TGTGCCAGCAGCAGAGACGGGACAGGGTATGGCTACACCTTC
NA	NA	TRBV25-1	TRBJ1-4	CASSGVGGGDEKLFF	TGTGCCAGCAGTGGGGTGGGGGGGGGCGATGAAAAACTGTTTTTT
TRBD2	NA	TRBV7-2	TRBJ2-3	CASSLGRGGAGDTQYF	TGTGCCAGCAGCTTAGGCCGCGGGGGGGCCGGGGATACGCAGTATTTT
TRBD1	NA	TRBV7-2	TRBJ1-2	CASSRRDRLYGYTF	TGTGCCAGCAGCCGCCGGGACAGGCTCTATGGCTACACCTTC
NA	few	TRBV5-4	TRBJ2-4	CASSSPGRGGTNIQYF	TGTGCCAGCAGCTCGCCGGGGAGGGGGGGCACAAACATTCAGTACTTC